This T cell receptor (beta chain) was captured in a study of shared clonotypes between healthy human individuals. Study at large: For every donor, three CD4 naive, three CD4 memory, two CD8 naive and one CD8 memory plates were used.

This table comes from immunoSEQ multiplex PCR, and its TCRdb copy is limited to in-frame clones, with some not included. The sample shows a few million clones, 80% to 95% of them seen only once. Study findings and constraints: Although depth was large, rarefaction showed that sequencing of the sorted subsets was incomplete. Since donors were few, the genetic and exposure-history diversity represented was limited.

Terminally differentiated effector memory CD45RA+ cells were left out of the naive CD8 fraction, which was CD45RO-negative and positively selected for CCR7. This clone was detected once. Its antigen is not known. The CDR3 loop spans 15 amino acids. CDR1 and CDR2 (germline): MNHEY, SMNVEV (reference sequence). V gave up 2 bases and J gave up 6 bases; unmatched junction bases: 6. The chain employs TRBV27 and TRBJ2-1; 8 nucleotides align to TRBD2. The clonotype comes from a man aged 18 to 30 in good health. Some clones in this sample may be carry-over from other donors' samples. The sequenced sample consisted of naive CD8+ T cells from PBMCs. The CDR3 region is CASSLTGAGGNEQFF. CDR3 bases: TGTGCCAGCAGTTTAACGGGTGCGGGAGGCAATGAGCAGTTCTTC.